The following is a T cell receptor beta chain sequence with its context. Method: immunoSEQ multiplex PCR; TCRdb's copy keeps in-frame clones and lacks some. The table lists under 150,000 clones, 80% to 90% of them singletons. This specimen belongs to a study of control samples from healthy donors and cancer patients. CDR3 length: 13 residues. V was shortened by 0 bases and J by 4 bases, with 6 bases between the two germline ends. Germline V CDR1 and CDR2: GTSNPN, SVGIG (reference sequence). This TCR was recovered from a woman in her 30s in good health. The material sequenced was blood. J is TRBJ1-4 and V is TRBV30, with D hard to call. CDR3 loop: CAWSVFGNEKLFF. The CDR3 nucleotides read TGTGCCTGGAGTGTTTTTGGTAATGAAAAACTGTTTTTT.